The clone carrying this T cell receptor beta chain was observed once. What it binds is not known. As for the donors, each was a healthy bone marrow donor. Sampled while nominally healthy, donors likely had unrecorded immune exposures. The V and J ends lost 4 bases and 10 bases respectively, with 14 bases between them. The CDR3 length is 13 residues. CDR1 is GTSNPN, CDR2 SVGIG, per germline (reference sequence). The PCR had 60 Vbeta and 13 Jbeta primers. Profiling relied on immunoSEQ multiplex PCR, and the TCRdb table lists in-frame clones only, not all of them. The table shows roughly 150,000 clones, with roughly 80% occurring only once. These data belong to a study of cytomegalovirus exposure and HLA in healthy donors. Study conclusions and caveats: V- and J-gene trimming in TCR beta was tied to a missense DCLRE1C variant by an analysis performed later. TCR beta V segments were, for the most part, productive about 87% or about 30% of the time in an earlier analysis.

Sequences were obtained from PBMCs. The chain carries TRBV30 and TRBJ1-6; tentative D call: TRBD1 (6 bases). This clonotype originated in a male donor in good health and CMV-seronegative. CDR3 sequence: CAWKGGSGSPLHF. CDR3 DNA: TGTGCCTGGAAAGGGGGATCTGGGTCACCCCTCCACTTT.